Each of the 23 T cell receptor beta chains below was sequenced from the same sample in a study of CD8 T cells in Susac syndrome. Roughly 0.45 to 1 ug RNA was reverse transcribed with random hexamers. MiXCR, run by TCRdb on the immunoSEQ multiplex PCR reads, gives a single entry per CDR3 protein. The data contain 160,000 or so distinct CDR3 sequences, around 95% of them seen just once; the ten biggest clones take up around 0.13%. Sequenced material: CD4+ T cells from PBMCs. The receptors shown here come from a human donor in good health.

The V call is TRBV7-9, the J call TRBJ1-5; TRBD1 aligns across 9 bases. CDR3 length equals 14 residues. Germline V gives CDR1 SEHNR, CDR2 FQNEAQ (reference sequence). Trimming cost V 5 bases and J 5 bases; bases outside gene matches: 4. CDR3 protein: CASSRQGGHQPQHF. CDR3 DNA sequence: TGTGCCAGCAGCCGACAGGGGGGACATCAGCCCCAGCATTTT.

The chain combines TRBV27 with TRBJ1-2, with 10 bases matching TRBD1. CDR1 is MNHEY, CDR2 SMNVEV, per germline (reference sequence). J was trimmed by 1 base and V by 5 bases; bases with no gene match: 4. This CDR3 spans 15 amino acids. The chain's CDR3 is CASSPGDRGNYGYTF. The CDR3 nucleotides are TGTGCCAGCAGTCCGGGGGACAGGGGTAACTATGGCTACACCTTC.

J is TRBJ1-2 and V is TRBV20-1; 7 bases agree with TRBD1. This CDR3 spans 14 amino acids. Trimming cost V 4 bases and J 4 bases; bases outside gene matches: 9. CDR1 is DFQATT, CDR2 SNEGSKA, per germline (reference sequence). The CDR3 here is CSATLTGPLYGYTF. In DNA, the CDR3 is TGCAGTGCTACCTTGACAGGGCCGCTCTATGGCTACACCTTC.

This clonotype was observed a single time. The rearrangement uses TRBV29-1 and TRBJ2-3, with 7 positions matching TRBD2. V shed 4 bases, J shed 2 bases, and the junction held 9 bases outside the gene matches. The CDR3 contains 15 residues. From germline, CDR1 is SQVTM and CDR2 ANQGSEA. CDR3 in amino acids: CSVVRLAETTDTQYF. Here the CDR3 DNA reads TGCAGCGTTGTAAGGCTAGCGGAGACCACAGATACGCAGTATTTT.

The V and J genes are TRBV7-9 and TRBJ1-2; D call uncertain. With 3 bases removed from V and 7 bases from J, the gap between germline ends came to 9 bases. CDR1 and CDR2 from the germline V gene are SEHNR and FQNEAQ (reference sequence). The CDR3 is 12 residues long. CDR3 amino acids: CASSFNGRGYTF. The CDR3 coding sequence is TGTGCCAGCAGCTTCAACGGGCGTGGCTACACCTTC.

This clonotype was recorded once. The rearrangement links TRBV3-1 to TRBJ1-2, with D possibly being TRBD1 (5 bases). V was shortened by 0 bases and J by 7 bases, with 15 bases between the two germline ends. The V gene's germline CDR1 is LGHDT and CDR2 YNNKEL (reference sequence). This CDR3 is 15 amino acids long. Here the CDR3 DNA reads TGTGCCAGCAGCCAAGATTACCAGGGCTGGGGTGGCTACACCTTC. Residues: CASSQDYQGWGGYTF.

The DNA for the CDR3 is TGCGCCAGCAGCTTAGGCCTCCCTCGCACCTACGAGCAGTACTTC. Its protein is CASSLGLPRTYEQYF. The chain uses TRBV5-1 and TRBJ2-7, with D hard to call. Germline loops: CDR1 SGHRS, CDR2 YFSETQ. With 2 bases removed from V and 2 bases from J, the gap between germline ends came to 14 bases. This CDR3 has 15 amino acids.

V is TRBV20-1 and J is TRBJ2-7; 7 nucleotides agree with TRBD1. Trimming at V came to 6 bases and at J to 0 bases, leaving 11 bases not matched to a gene. CDR3 size: 15 residues. The germline V gene encodes CDR1 DFQATT and CDR2 SNEGSKA (reference sequence). CDR3 amino acids: CSALPGTESSYEQYF. CDR3 DNA sequence: TGCAGTGCCCTACCTGGGACAGAAAGCTCCTACGAGCAGTACTTC.

Here the CDR3 reads CASRPGGANRGGEQFF. CDR3 sequence (DNA): TGTGCCAGTAGGCCCGGCGGGGCCAACCGCGGGGGTGAGCAGTTCTTC. V gene TRBV19 combines with J gene TRBJ2-1, with 7 bases fitting TRBD2. The CDR3 loop spans 16 amino acids. Germline V gene data show CDR1 as LNHDA and CDR2 as SQIVND (reference sequence). With V trimmed by 6 bases and J by 9 bases, 17 bases remained unmatched.

The V gene is TRBV6-2 or TRBV6-3, the J gene TRBJ1-2, with 10 bases lining up with TRBD1. Germline CDR1 MNHEY, CDR2 SVGEGT. With 2 bases clipped from V and 6 bases from J, the junction kept 9 bases outside the gene matches. The length of the CDR3 is 16 residues. In DNA, the CDR3 is TGTGCCAGCAGTTACCGTTCCGGGACAGGGGACGATGGCTACACCTTC. Residues: CASSYRSGTGDDGYTF.

The chain employs TRBV12-3 or TRBV12-4 and TRBJ1-5; TRBD1 aligns across 7 bases. The CDR3 runs 16 residues. V lost 4 bases, J lost 3 bases, and 9 bases stayed unmatched. This CDR3 reads CASSSTRDRVNQPQHF. CDR3 DNA: TGTGCCAGCAGTTCGACCCGGGACAGAGTCAATCAGCCCCAGCATTTT.

The chain combines TRBV6-1 with TRBJ2-5; perhaps TRBD2 as D (5 bases). Per germline, CDR1 MNHNS and CDR2 SASEGT. The CDR3 loop spans 15 amino acids. The V and J ends lost 3 bases and 5 bases respectively, with 16 bases between them. CDR3 in amino acids: CASSEMVARRETQYF. For the CDR3, the DNA is TGTGCCAGCAGTGAGATGGTAGCGCGGCGGGAGACCCAGTACTTC.

This rearrangement joins TRBV4-2 to TRBJ2-1; possibly TRBD1 for D (5 bases). V lost 0 bases and J lost 3, with 24 bases in between. CDR1 and CDR2 from the germline V gene are LGHNA and YNFKEQ. The CDR3 has 20 amino acids. The CDR3: CASSQDPLLQAGHFYNEQFF. The DNA of the CDR3 is TGTGCCAGCAGCCAAGACCCCCTCCTCCAGGCAGGGCATTTCTACAATGAGCAGTTCTTC.

The rearrangement links TRBV7-2 to TRBJ1-2; a weak D match, TRBD1 (5 bases). CDR3 size: 14 residues. The germline CDR1 and CDR2 sequences are SGHTA and FQGNSA. The V end was cut by 6 bases, the J end by 4 bases, with 15 bases between. Here the CDR3 reads CASSPRRDAYGYTF. The CDR3 nucleotides are TGTGCCAGCAGTCCCCGACGGGACGCCTATGGCTACACCTTC.

The chain combines TRBV4-2 with TRBJ1-1, with D possibly matching TRBD1 (5 bases). Trimming removed 4 bases at V and 4 bases at J, with 16 bases between. CDR3 size: 15 residues. Germline assignment: CDR1 LGHNA and CDR2 YNFKEQ. For the CDR3, the DNA is TGTGCCAGCAGCCCCAATCGGGGGGGGGTCACTGAAGCTTTCTTT. It yields the protein CASSPNRGGVTEAFF.

J is TRBJ2-1 and V is TRBV23-1, with D tentatively TRBD2 (6 bases). TRBV23-1 is known as an ORF, though its function is uncertain. There are 15 residues in the CDR3. Trimming cost V 1 base and J 2 bases, with 9 bases left between them. CDR3: CASSQLGTPYNEQFF. The DNA of the CDR3 is TGCGCCAGCAGTCAATTAGGGACTCCCTACAATGAGCAGTTCTTC.

V usage is TRBV7-2 and J usage is TRBJ2-7, with D possibly being TRBD1 or TRBD2 (5 bases each). Germline V gene sequence: CDR1 SGHTA, CDR2 FQGNSA. The length of the CDR3 is 16 residues. V lost 1 base and J 2 bases, leaving 15 bases between the germline ends. The CDR3 is CASSLVPGPGAYEQYF. In nucleotides, the CDR3 is TGTGCCAGCAGCTTAGTTCCGGGACCAGGTGCCTACGAGCAGTACTTC.

This chain uses TRBV30 with TRBJ2-3, with 9 bases identical to TRBD2. V was pared by 7 bases and J by 2 bases, with 4 bases of the junction left unmatched. The CDR3 consists of 13 residues. From germline, CDR1 is GTSNPN and CDR2 SVGIG (reference sequence). The CDR3 here is CALSGGTTDTQYF. The CDR3 coding sequence is TGTGCCTTGAGCGGGGGGACCACAGATACGCAGTATTTT.

J is TRBJ2-3 and V is TRBV23-1; 7 bases map to TRBD2. TRBV23-1 is given ORF status, its function remaining uncertain. The CDR3 totals 15 residues. Trimming at V came to 3 bases and at J to 2 bases, leaving 5 bases not matched to a gene. CDR3 bases: TGCGCCAGCAGTCACCAGCGGGGTTCCACAGATACGCAGTATTTT. Encoded protein: CASSHQRGSTDTQYF.

The chain has TRBV19 and TRBJ1-5; the match to TRBD1 covers 9 bases. This CDR3 region has 14 residues. CDR1 LNHDA and CDR2 SQIVND come from the germline V gene (reference sequence). The trim removed 4 bases at V and 6 bases at J, leaving 4 bases unmatched. The CDR3 sequence is CASSTTGGGQPQHF. CDR3 nucleotides: TGTGCCAGTAGTACTACAGGGGGCGGTCAGCCCCAGCATTTT.

The rearrangement links TRBV5-6 to TRBJ1-2; 9 nucleotides align to TRBD1. V gave up 4 bases and J gave up 4 bases; unmatched junction bases: 8. This CDR3 spans 15 amino acids. Germline V gene data show CDR1 as SGHDT and CDR2 as YYEEEE. The DNA of the CDR3 is TGTGCCAGCAGCCCCTCCCCGACAGGGGGCTATGGCTACACCTTC. Protein product: CASSPSPTGGYGYTF.

The chain links TRBV6-6 to TRBJ2-1; D perhaps matches TRBD1 (6 bases). CDR1 is MNHNY, CDR2 SVGAGI, per germline (reference sequence). The CDR3 extends over 14 amino acids. Trimming took 5 bases from V and 3 from J, leaving 11 bases between them. The DNA for the CDR3 is TGTGCCAGCAGTCCTCCCAGGGGCTACAATGAGCAGTTCTTC. Protein product: CASSPPRGYNEQFF.

The genes are TRBV10-3 and TRBJ1-5, with 8 bases fitting TRBD1. The germline V gene encodes CDR1 ENHRY and CDR2 SYGVKD. V lost 10 bases to trimming and J lost 3 bases; unmatched junction nucleotides: 5. The length of the CDR3 is 13 residues. The CDR3, as DNA: TGTGCCACGACAGGGGAGCCCAATCAGCCCCAGCATTTT. Translating gives CATTGEPNQPQHF.